This T cell receptor beta chain was obtained from a study of T cell repertoires in cytomegalovirus infection. At the level of the study: Epitope selection comprised recently identified HLA-C-restricted CMV epitopes and well-studied HLA-B-restricted CMV epitopes.

There are many counts of this clonotype. Antigen specificity is unknown. Germline lookup yields CDR1 MNHNS and CDR2 SASEGT. The V gene lost 2 bases and the J gene lost 5 bases, with 12 bases spanning the gap. The CDR3 loop spans 15 amino acids. Points from the study as a whole: Across the ex vivo response, the dominant clonotypes were HLA-C-restricted CMV-specific TCR beta clonotypes.

One entry per CDR3 protein, called by TCRdb with MiXCR from the reads. The data hold some 940,000 distinct CDR3 sequences, with roughly 31% observed a single time. The clonotype comes from a human donor in good health (CMV status not recorded). Some clones in this sample may be carry-over from other donors' samples. Material: cultured CD8+ T cells from PBMCs, obtained from culture after CMV antigen stimulation. V gene TRBV6-1 combines with J gene TRBJ1-4; a weak D match, TRBD1 (6 bases). This CDR3 is CASSERGTENEKLFF. The CDR3 DNA is TGTGCCAGCAGTGAAAGGGGGACCGAGAATGAAAAACTGTTTTTT.